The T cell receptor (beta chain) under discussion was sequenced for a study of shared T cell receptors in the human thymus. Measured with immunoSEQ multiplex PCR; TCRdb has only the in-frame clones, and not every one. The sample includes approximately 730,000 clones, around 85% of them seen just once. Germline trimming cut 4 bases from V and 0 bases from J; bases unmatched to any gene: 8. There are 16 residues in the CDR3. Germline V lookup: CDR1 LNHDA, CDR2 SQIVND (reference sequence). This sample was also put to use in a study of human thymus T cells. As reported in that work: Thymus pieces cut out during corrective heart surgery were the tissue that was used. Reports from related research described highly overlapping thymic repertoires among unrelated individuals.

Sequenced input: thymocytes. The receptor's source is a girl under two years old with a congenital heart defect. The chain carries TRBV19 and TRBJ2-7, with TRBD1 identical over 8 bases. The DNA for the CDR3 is TGTGCCAGTAGTAGCGACAGGGGCCGCGACTCCTACGAGCAGTACTTC. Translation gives CASSSDRGRDSYEQYF.